The TCR beta chain described here comes from a study of T cell responses to AZD1222 COVID-19 vaccine. Study-level points and caveats: Clonal diversity was possibly underestimated, and white British individuals and females predominated among donors. Sampled repertoires all dated from after the peak T cell response. Variant regions that are unmutated are reportedly the target of nearly half of spike-specific TCRs.

Profiling relied on immunoSEQ multiplex PCR, and the TCRdb table lists in-frame clones only, not all of them. The profile shows approximately 88,000 clones, roughly 89% of them singletons. Trimming removed 1 base from V and 0 bases from J, with 7 bases in between. The germline CDR1 and CDR2 sequences are LNHNV and YYDKDF (reference sequence). The length of the CDR3 is 15 residues. To note about this clone: Its antigen is undetermined.

The source material was peripheral blood, sampled 28 days after the second AZD1222 dose. This TCR derives from an adult who received the AZD1222 COVID-19 vaccine. The chain has TRBV15 and TRBJ1-3; D uncertain. CDR3 amino acids: CATSRARISGNTIYF. For the CDR3, the DNA is TGTGCCACCAGCAGAGCCCGGATCTCTGGAAACACCATATATTTT.